Included here is one TCR beta chain sequence, with context. Its cognate antigen is unknown. The germline gene is not matched at one end of the junction; a read error may be the cause. Treatment of the sample: oral pan-JAK inhibitor, 5-10 mg twice daily. Collection of lesional scalp punch biopsies and peripheral blood was performed in alopecia areata patients. The sample originates from a study of CD8+ T cells in alopecia areata. Isolated RNA was reverse transcribed into cDNA used as the sequencing template. The repertoire was sequenced with immunoSEQ multiplex PCR; TCRdb's copy has only in-frame clones and lacks some. The data show about 4,300 clones, roughly 71% seen once. Study-wide results and caveats: The study found tofacitinib significantly decreased scalp clonality and expanded CD8+ clones among the top 100.

CDR1 is LGHNA and CDR2 is YSLEER in the germline V gene. The CDR3 runs 13 residues. Specimen: skin, collected at week 24, from a patient treated with tofacitinib. The receptor was derived from a human donor with alopecia areata. The chain couples TRBV4-3 to TRBJ1-2; D gene uncertain. The CDR3 is CANSQDHLYGYTF. In DNA, the CDR3 is TGCGCCAACAGCCAAGATCACCTTTATGGCTACACCTTC.